A single sample is the source of the 12 T cell receptor beta chains below, sequenced in a study of blood T cell repertoires in COVID-19 (dated by TCRdb to the early 2020s). The library was obtained by the immunoSEQ multiplex PCR assay. The table comes from immuneACCESS by way of TCRdb, which keeps in-frame sequences with V and J called. Part of the clones is missing from these tables; in studies checked, under half for an unresolved V gene and the rest for unknown reasons. The sample profile shows 11,000 to 15,000 clones; 84% of them were found once. The ten largest make up under 35% of the sample. The sequenced material came from peripheral blood. All receptors come from a man between 45 and 60 years old with active COVID-19.

This chain joins TRBV2 and TRBJ2-2; no firm D call. The germline gives CDR1 SNHLY, CDR2 FYNNEI. Trimming cost V 3 bases and J 2 bases, with 13 bases left between them. The CDR3 is made up of 16 amino acids. CDR3 DNA sequence: TGTGCCAGCAGTGATTCGGTAGTCGGTAACACCGGGGAGCTGTTTTTT. It translates to CASSDSVVGNTGELFF.

The chain has TRBV6-6 and TRBJ1-1; D perhaps matches TRBD1 (6 bases). V was trimmed by 6 bases and J by 1 base, leaving 9 bases between them. Germline CDR1 reads MNHNY; CDR2 reads SVGAGI (reference sequence). The CDR3 consists of 13 residues. This chain's CDR3 is CASRGTRNTEAFF. Written as DNA, the CDR3 is TGTGCCAGCAGGGGGACAAGGAACACTGAAGCTTTCTTT.

The V and J genes are TRBV4-1 and TRBJ2-3; TRBD2 agrees at 9 bases. CDR1 MGHRA and CDR2 YSYEKL come from the germline V gene. The V gene end was trimmed by 4 bases and the J gene end by 0 bases; junction bases not matched to a gene: 5. CDR3 length: 16 amino acids. The CDR3: CASSLTTSGSTDTQYF. The CDR3, as DNA: TGCGCCAGCAGCCTAACGACTAGCGGAAGCACAGATACGCAGTATTTT.

This chain uses TRBV14 with TRBJ2-3; 10 nucleotides align to TRBD2. Germline values: CDR1 SGHDN, CDR2 FVKESK. Trimming removed 6 bases from V and 2 bases from J; junction bases left unmatched: 5. The CDR3 consists of 15 residues. CDR3 sequence (DNA): TGTGCCAGCAGGGATACTAGCGGGGCCACAGATACGCAGTATTTT. Translation gives CASRDTSGATDTQYF.

The count of this clone is one. V and J are TRBV19 and TRBJ2-7; D is possibly TRBD2 (6 bases). Between the trimmed V and J ends, which lost 7 bases and 6 bases, there was a span of 10 bases. Germline V gene lookup returns CDR1 LNHDA and CDR2 SQIVND (reference sequence). The CDR3 extends over 11 amino acids. As DNA, the CDR3 is TGTGCCAGTACCAGGGACTCCGAGCAGTACTTC. Protein product: CASTRDSEQYF.

The chain combines TRBV21-1 with TRBJ2-5; the table's D call, TRBD2, was not checked against the DNA. TRBV21-1 is reported as a pseudogene. CDR3 length: 16 amino acids. CDR3 bases: TGTGCCAGCAACCCCACCGGGACTAGCGGGGAAGAGACCCAGTACTTC. Its translation is CASNPTGTSGEETQYF.

The chain combines TRBV6-5 with TRBJ1-5, with D perhaps TRBD1 (5 bases). The germline V gene has CDR1 MNHEY and CDR2 SVGAGI. The CDR3 totals 14 residues. V was cut by 6 bases and J by 0 bases, with 9 bases left in between. The CDR3 sequence is CASSSRVSNQPQHF. CDR3 nucleotides: TGTGCCAGCAGCAGCAGGGTTAGCAATCAGCCCCAGCATTTT.

This chain uses TRBV3-1 (or the pseudogene TRBV3-2) with TRBJ2-7; 8 positions agree with TRBD1. This CDR3 contains 15 residues. The trim removed 4 bases at V and 2 bases at J, leaving 7 bases unmatched. Germline loops: CDR1 LGHDT, CDR2 YNNKEL (reference sequence). The CDR3 region has the DNA TGTGCCAGCAGCCCAGGGGGCGTTGGGCCCTACGAGCAGTACTTC. This translates into CASSPGGVGPYEQYF.

CDR3 residues: CASSYSGLPFDEQFF. Here the CDR3 DNA reads TGTGCCAGCAGTTACTCGGGACTACCATTCGATGAGCAGTTCTTC. The rearrangement joins TRBV6-5 to TRBJ2-1, with 7 bases aligning to TRBD2. CDR1 and CDR2 from the germline V gene are MNHEY and SVGAGI. V lost 0 bases to trimming and J lost 8 bases; unmatched junction nucleotides: 7. The CDR3 runs to 15 residues.

The rearrangement joins TRBV29-1 to TRBJ1-1; 7 bases fit TRBD1. CDR3 size: 13 residues. Germline CDR1 reads SQVTM; CDR2 reads ANQGSEA. The J segment lost 4 bases and the V segment lost 4 bases, leaving 6 bases of the junction unmatched. CDR3 in amino acids: CSVVRQGATEAFF. In DNA form, the CDR3 reads TGCAGCGTTGTGAGACAGGGAGCCACTGAAGCTTTCTTT.

V gene TRBV2 combines with J gene TRBJ2-1, with D possibly matching TRBD1 (6 bases). Germline loops: CDR1 SNHLY, CDR2 FYNNEI. This CDR3 has 15 residues. V lost 3 bases to trimming and J lost 0 bases, with 9 bases between them. The CDR3 DNA reads TGTGCCAGCAGTGAGGGACACCTCTCCTACAATGAGCAGTTCTTC. This gives the protein CASSEGHLSYNEQFF.

The chain joins TRBV27 to TRBJ2-1; TRBD2 agrees at 16 bases. From germline, CDR1 is MNHEY and CDR2 SMNVEV (reference sequence). This CDR3 comprises 21 residues. J lost 0 bases, V lost 0 bases, and 8 bases had no gene match. The CDR3 DNA is TGTGCCAGCAGTTTATCGTCCGGGACTAGCGGGAGGGCAAGCTCCTACAATGAGCAGTTCTTC. Translating it yields CASSLSSGTSGRASSYNEQFF.